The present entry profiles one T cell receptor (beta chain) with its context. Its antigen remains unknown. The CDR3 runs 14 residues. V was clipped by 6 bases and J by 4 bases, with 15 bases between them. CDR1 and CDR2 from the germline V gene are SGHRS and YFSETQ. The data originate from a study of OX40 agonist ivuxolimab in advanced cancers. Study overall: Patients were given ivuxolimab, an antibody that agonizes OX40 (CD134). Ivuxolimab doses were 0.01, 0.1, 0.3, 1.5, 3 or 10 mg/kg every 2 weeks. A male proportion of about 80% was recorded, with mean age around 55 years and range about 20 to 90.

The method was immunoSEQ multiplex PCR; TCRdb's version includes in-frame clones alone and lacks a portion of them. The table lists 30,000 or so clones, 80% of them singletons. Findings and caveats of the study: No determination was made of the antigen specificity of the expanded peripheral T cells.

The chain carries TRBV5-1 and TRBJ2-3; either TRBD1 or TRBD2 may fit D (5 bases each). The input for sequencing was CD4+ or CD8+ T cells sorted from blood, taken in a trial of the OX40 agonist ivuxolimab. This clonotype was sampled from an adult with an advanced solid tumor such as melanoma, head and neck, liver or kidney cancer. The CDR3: CASTWRAGSDTQYF. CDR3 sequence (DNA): TGCGCCAGCACCTGGCGGGCAGGGTCAGATACGCAGTATTTT.